The T cell receptor beta chain under discussion was sequenced for a study of untreated major depressive disorder. Study outcomes and limitations: Depressed patients' CD4+ T cells carried increased TRBV05-01 (Vbeta 5.1) usage versus control CD4+ T cells. Generalizability is limited by the comparatively small study sample.

Around 96% CD4+ purity was typical by flow cytometry. The CDR3 runs to 13 residues. V was trimmed by 1 base and J by 1 base, leaving 3 bases between them. Germline V lookup: CDR1 SEHNR, CDR2 FQNEAQ (reference sequence). Points on this clone: Its antigen is undetermined.

Only in-frame clones appear in the TCRdb table, and some are missing; sequencing was by immunoSEQ multiplex PCR. The sample includes 15,000 to 25,000 clones, approximately 87% of them seen just once. The source of this sequence is a woman aged 30 to 39 in good health. What was sequenced was CD4+ T cells from PBMCs. The chain employs TRBV7-9 and TRBJ2-3, with unresolved D. The CDR3 DNA reads TGTGCCAGCAGCTTAGTTGGCACAGATACGCAGTATTTT. Amino acids: CASSLVGTDTQYF. Full variable domain (remainder filled in from reference TRBV7-9 and TRBJ2-3): DTGVSQNPRHKITKRGQNVTFRCDPISEHNRLYWYRQTLGQGPEFLTYFQNEAQLEKSRLLSDRFSAERPKGSFSTLEIQRTEQGDSAMYLCASSLVGTDTQYFGPGTRLTVL.